A few counts support the clone carrying this TCR beta chain. Its antigen is unknown. Over chemoradiotherapy, repertoires were sampled more than once. The data derive from a study of chemoradiotherapy in HPV16-positive cancers. Study-wide background: Candidate HPV-specific clones and shared TCR motifs came from a couple of HPV16-positive patients. Study-level findings and limits: During treatment, candidate HPV-specific clones and E7-related motifs expanded in tumor. HPV-specific T cells were functionally defined from only a couple of HPV16-positive patients.

This CDR3 spans 13 amino acids. From germline, CDR1 is SGHDN and CDR2 FVKESK. The ends were cut back, 3 bases at V and 5 bases at J, with 11 bases in the middle. Measured with immunoSEQ multiplex PCR; TCRdb has only the in-frame clones, and not every one. The table records over 15,000 clones, approximately 79% of them present only once. This sample was taken from a patient who underwent chemoradiotherapy. The chain is built from TRBV14 and TRBJ2-7, with D possibly TRBD2 on 5 matching bases. This receptor was obtained from a human donor with HPV-associated anogenital cancer. CDR3 in amino acids: CASSHPRAHEQYF. For the CDR3, the DNA is TGTGCCAGCAGCCATCCGAGGGCCCACGAGCAGTACTTC.